This is a list of T cell receptor beta chains from one sample in a study of T cell responses to AZD1222 COVID-19 vaccine. Here immunoSEQ multiplex PCR was the method, and the copy in TCRdb shows in-frame clones only, minus some. The sample contains 130,000 to 150,000 clones, roughly nine tenths of which appear only once. The sequencing used peripheral blood, collected on day 0 of AZD1222 vaccination. These receptors came from an adult in good health. Each CDR3 is given with its conserved first and last residue. The D gene is left open where the match is weak. Size tells how often a clone was seen (once, few, many) or the class of an expanded clone, and some rows leave it out.

V	size	D	J	DNA	CDR3
TRBV4-2	.	TRBD1	TRBJ2-2	TGTGCCAGCAGCGCCAGACAGGGTGGGAACACCGGGGAGCTGTTTTTT	CASSARQGGNTGELFF
TRBV30	.	.	TRBJ2-5	TGTGCCTGGAGCGGTAATCGGAAGCAAGAGGGCCTGCCGGGGGCCCAGTACTTC	CAWSGNRKQEGLPGAQYF
TRBV7-9	.	.	TRBJ1-2	TGTGCCAGCAGCTTAGGGCATCACAGAGATTTGAGCTATGGCTACACCTTC	CASSLGHHRDLSYGYTF
TRBV28	.	.	TRBJ1-5	TGTGCCAGCAGTTTCCGGGGGGCACAGCCCCAGCATTTT	CASSFRGAQPQHF
TRBV11-3	.	TRBD1	TRBJ1-1	TGTGCCAGCAGCCCGACAGGGGAGACTGAAGCTTTCTTT	CASSPTGETEAFF
TRBV4-1	.	.	TRBJ2-1	TGCGCCAGCAGCCAAGGAAAGTTGGGCCAATCGATCAATGAGCAGTTCTTC	CASSQGKLGQSINEQFF
TRBV11-3	.	TRBD2	TRBJ2-1	TGTGCCAGCAGCATCGGGGGGAGTCTTATCGCCGGGGATGAGCAGTTCTTC	CASSIGGSLIAGDEQFF
TRBV4-1	.	.	TRBJ1-4	TGCGCCAGCAGCCGCCAACCAAGGACAACTAATGAAAAACTGTTTTTT	CASSRQPRTTNEKLFF
TRBV19	.	.	TRBJ1-1	TGTGCCAGTAGTACAGAGACACAGAACACTGAAGCTTTCTTT	CASSTETQNTEAFF
TRBV6-5	.	TRBD1	TRBJ1-6	TGTGCCAGCAGGACAGGGGGCGCGGATTCACCCCTCCACTTT	CASRTGGADSPLHF
TRBV9	.	.	TRBJ2-7	TGTGCCAGCAGTCCCGGCGTCTCCTCCTACGAGCAGTACTTC	CASSPGVSSYEQYF
TRBV5-1	.	.	TRBJ2-7	TGCGCCAGCAGCCTGCCCCGAGATGGGACTCGCACCTACGAGCAGTACTTC	CASSLPRDGTRTYEQYF
TRBV19	.	.	TRBJ1-5	TGTGCCAGTAGTTCCCCGGGAAGGATCGGTCAGCCCCAGCATTTT	CASSSPGRIGQPQHF
TRBV5-4	.	.	TRBJ2-3	TGTGCCAGCAGCTTGAAAGGGGGTGTAGATACGCAGTATTTT	CASSLKGGVDTQYF
TRBV5-4	.	.	TRBJ1-1	TGTGCCAGCAGCCCTAAACAGGGTTTAGGCACTGAAGCTTTCTTT	CASSPKQGLGTEAFF
TRBV9	.	TRBD1	TRBJ1-1	TGTGCCAGCAGCGTAGGGACAGGGGATGATGACACTGAAGCTTTCTTT	CASSVGTGDDDTEAFF
TRBV29-1	.	TRBD1	TRBJ1-3	TGCAGCGTGGGACAGGGAAACACCATATATTTT	CSVGQGNTIYF
TRBV6-2/TRBV6-3	.	.	TRBJ2-7	TGTGCCAGCAGTTACTTAGGAGGTCAGCAGTACTTC	CASSYLGGQQYF
TRBV4-1	.	.	TRBJ2-1	TGCGCCAGCAGCCAGCGGGGTAACTCCTACAATGAGCAGTTCTTC	CASSQRGNSYNEQFF
TRBV4-1	few	.	TRBJ2-7	TGCGCCAGCAGCCCCCACGAGACATTCCCCCGCTACGAGCAGTACTTC	CASSPHETFPRYEQYF
TRBV24-1	.	TRBD1	TRBJ1-4	TGTGCCACCAGTGGAGGGACAGCTAATGAAAAACTGTTTTTT	CATSGGTANEKLFF
TRBV2	.	.	TRBJ2-7	TGTGCCAGCAGTAAGACCTACGAGCAGTACTTC	CASSKTYEQYF
TRBV18	.	TRBD2	TRBJ2-3	TGTGCCAGCTCCCACTACGCACGGGGGGACACAGATACGCAGTATTTT	CASSHYARGDTDTQYF
TRBV7-2	.	.	TRBJ2-7	TGTGCCAGCAGCAACCCTACGGGTGGCTACGAGCAGTACTTC	CASSNPTGGYEQYF
TRBV6-5	.	TRBD1	TRBJ1-4	TGTGCCAGCAGGCCCGACAGGGGGGGCGAGAGGATGTTTTTT	CASRPDRGGERMFF
TRBV6-5	.	.	TRBJ2-1	TGTGCCAGCACTGGGGTTGGCCTAGCAAGCAATGAGCAGTTCTTC	CASTGVGLASNEQFF
TRBV5-4	.	TRBD1	TRBJ1-3	TGTGCCAGCAGCTTAGGACAGGGGGCAACTGGAAACACCATATATTTT	CASSLGQGATGNTIYF
TRBV7-2	.	.	TRBJ1-3	TGTGCCAGCAGCACCCGGCCCCCAGGCGGCTCTGGAAACACCATATATTTT	CASSTRPPGGSGNTIYF
TRBV5-1	.	.	TRBJ1-1	TGCGCCAGCAGCTTAACGATTGGCACTGAAGCTTTCTTT	CASSLTIGTEAFF
TRBV10-1	.	TRBD1	TRBJ2-7	TGCGCCAGCAACGATGGGACAGGGTCGCTCTACGAGCAGTACTTC	CASNDGTGSLYEQYF
TRBV4-1	.	.	TRBJ2-7	TGCGCCAGCAGCCAAGATGGCGGGTGGGAGCAGTACTTC	CASSQDGGWEQYF
TRBV7-2	.	.	TRBJ2-7	TGTGCCAGCAGCTTAACTAGCTACGAGCAGTACTTC	CASSLTSYEQYF